The 2 T cell receptor beta chains below all came from one sample that was sequenced in a study of T cell clones after liver transplantation. Some clones are missing from TCRdb's copy, which holds only in-frame ones; the method was immunoSEQ multiplex PCR. This table holds more than 100,000 clones, roughly 80% found once. The material sequenced was CD4+ T cells from blood, taken approximately 50 months after liver transplant. These TCRs come from a human patient who received a liver transplant. Some T cells here may be from the graft donor.

This chain connects TRBV2 to TRBJ1-5; a possible D gene is TRBD1 (5 bases). V dropped 6 bases and J dropped 5 bases, with 32 bases sitting between them. Germline CDR1 is SNHLY and CDR2 is FYNNEI. The CDR3 is made up of 20 amino acids. CDR3 bases: TGTGCCAGCAGCCCCAGGGCCTCATTAATTTCCGGGATTTTCGATCAGCCCCAGCATTTT. Protein sequence: CASSPRASLISGIFDQPQHF.

V is TRBV10-2 and J is TRBJ1-5; the D is unclear. There are 11 residues in the CDR3. The V gene's germline CDR1 is WSHSY and CDR2 SAAADI. The V and J ends lost 2 bases and 9 bases respectively, with 5 bases between them. The CDR3 here is CASSEPGPQHF. CDR3 nucleotide sequence: TGCGCCAGCAGTGAGCCGGGGCCCCAGCATTTT.